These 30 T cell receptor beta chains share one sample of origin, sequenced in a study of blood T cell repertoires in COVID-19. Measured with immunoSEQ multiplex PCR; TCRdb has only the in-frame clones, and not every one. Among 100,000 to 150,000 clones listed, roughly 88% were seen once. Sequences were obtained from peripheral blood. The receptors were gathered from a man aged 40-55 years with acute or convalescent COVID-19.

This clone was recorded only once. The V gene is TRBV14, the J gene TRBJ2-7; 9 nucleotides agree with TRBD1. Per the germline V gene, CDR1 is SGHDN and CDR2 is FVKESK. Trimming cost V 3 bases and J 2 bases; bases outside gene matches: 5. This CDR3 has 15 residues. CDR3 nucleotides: TGTGCCAGCAGCCACCGGGACAGGGTCCCCTACGAGCAGTACTTC. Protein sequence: CASSHRDRVPYEQYF. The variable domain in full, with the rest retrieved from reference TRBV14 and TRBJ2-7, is EAGVTQFPSHSVIEKGQTVTLRCDPISGHDNLYWYRRVMGKEIKFLLHFVKESKQDESGMPNNRFLAERTGGTYSTLKVQPAELEDSGVYFCASSHRDRVPYEQYFGPGTRLTVT.

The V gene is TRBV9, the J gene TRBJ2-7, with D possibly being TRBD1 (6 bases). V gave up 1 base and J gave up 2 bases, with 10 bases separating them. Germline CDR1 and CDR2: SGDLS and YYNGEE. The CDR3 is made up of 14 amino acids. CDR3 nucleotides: TGTGCCAGCAGCGTAACAGGGCAAGCCTACGAGCAGTACTTC. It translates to CASSVTGQAYEQYF.

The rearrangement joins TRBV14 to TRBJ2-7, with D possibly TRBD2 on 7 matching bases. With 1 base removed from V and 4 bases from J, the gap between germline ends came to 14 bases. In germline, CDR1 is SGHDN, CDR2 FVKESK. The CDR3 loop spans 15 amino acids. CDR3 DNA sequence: TGTGCCAGCAGCCAAGCACGGGGGGCAATGTACGAGCAGTACTTC. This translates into CASSQARGAMYEQYF.

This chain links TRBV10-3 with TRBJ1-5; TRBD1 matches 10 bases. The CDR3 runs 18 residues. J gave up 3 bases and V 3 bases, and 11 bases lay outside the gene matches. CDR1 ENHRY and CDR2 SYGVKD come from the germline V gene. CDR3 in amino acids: CAISEGGQGIGNNQPQHF. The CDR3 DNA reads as TGTGCCATCAGTGAAGGGGGACAGGGGATTGGGAACAATCAGCCCCAGCATTTT.

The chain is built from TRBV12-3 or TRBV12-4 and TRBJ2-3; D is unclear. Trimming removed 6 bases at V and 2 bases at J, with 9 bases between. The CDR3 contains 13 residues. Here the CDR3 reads CASSPTTTDTQYF. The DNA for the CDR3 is TGTGCCAGCAGCCCCACTACCACAGATACGCAGTATTTT.

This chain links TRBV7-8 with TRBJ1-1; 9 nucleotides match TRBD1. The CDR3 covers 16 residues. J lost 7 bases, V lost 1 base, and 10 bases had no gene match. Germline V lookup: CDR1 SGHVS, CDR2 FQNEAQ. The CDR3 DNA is TGTGCCAGCAGCTTAGATCCGGACAGGGGCGAGGATGAAGCTTTCTTT. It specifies CASSLDPDRGEDEAFF.

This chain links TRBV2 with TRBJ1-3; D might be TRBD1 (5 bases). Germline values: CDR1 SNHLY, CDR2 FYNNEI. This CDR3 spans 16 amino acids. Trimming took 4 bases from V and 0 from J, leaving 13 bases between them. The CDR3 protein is CASSGEQAHSGNTIYF. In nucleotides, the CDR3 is TGTGCCAGCAGTGGGGAACAGGCCCACTCTGGAAACACCATATATTTT.

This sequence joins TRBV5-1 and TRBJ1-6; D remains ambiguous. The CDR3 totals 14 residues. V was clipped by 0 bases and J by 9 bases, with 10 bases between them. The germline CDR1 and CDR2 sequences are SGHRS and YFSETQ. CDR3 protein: CASSLAGSASPLHF. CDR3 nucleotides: TGCGCCAGCAGCTTGGCCGGGAGTGCTTCACCCCTCCACTTT.

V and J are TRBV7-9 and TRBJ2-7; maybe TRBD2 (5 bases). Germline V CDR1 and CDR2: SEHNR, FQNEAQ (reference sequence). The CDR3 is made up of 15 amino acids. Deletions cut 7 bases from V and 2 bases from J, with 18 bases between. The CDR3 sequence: CASTGAVLAPYEQYF. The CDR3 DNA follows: TGTGCCAGCACCGGAGCGGTGCTCGCGCCCTACGAGCAGTACTTC.

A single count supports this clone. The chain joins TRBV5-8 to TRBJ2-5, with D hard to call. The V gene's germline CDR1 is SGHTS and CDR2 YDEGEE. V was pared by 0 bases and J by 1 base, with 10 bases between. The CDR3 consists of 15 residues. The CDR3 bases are TGTGCCAGCAGCTTGGTGTCTACCCGCCAAGAGACCCAGTACTTC. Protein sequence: CASSLVSTRQETQYF. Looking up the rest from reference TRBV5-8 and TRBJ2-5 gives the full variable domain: EAGVTQSPTHLIKTRGQQATLRCSPISGHTSVYWYQQALGLGLQFLLWYDEGEERNRGNFPPRFSGRQFPNYSSELNVNALELEDSALYLCASSLVSTRQETQYFGPGTRLLVL.

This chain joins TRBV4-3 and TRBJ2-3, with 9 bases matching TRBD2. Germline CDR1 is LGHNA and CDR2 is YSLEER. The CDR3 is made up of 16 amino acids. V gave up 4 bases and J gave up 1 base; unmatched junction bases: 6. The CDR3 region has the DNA TGCGCCAGCAGCCCGAATATAGCGGGGGGCACAGATACGCAGTATTTT. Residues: CASSPNIAGGTDTQYF.

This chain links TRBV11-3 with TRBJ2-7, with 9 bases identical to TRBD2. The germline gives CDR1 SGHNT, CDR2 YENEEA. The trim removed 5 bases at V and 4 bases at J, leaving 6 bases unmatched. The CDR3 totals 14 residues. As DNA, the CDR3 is TGTGCCAGCAGCCATAGCGGGAGTGCTTACGAGCAGTACTTC. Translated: CASSHSGSAYEQYF.

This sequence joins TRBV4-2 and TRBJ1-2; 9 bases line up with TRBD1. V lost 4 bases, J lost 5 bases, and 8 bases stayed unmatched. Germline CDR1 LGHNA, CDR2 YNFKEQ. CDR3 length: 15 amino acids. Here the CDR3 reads CASSRTGTGYYGYTF. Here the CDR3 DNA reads TGTGCCAGCAGCCGCACCGGGACAGGGTATTATGGCTACACCTTC.

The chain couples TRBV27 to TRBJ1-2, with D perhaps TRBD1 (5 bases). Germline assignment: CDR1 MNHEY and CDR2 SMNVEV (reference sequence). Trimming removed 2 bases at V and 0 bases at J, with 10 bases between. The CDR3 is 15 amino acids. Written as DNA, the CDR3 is TGTGCCAGCAGTTTAGACAGAACTTCTAACTATGGCTACACCTTC. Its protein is CASSLDRTSNYGYTF.

This CDR3 is CASSQWRSQYVYEQYF. CDR3 coding DNA: TGTGCCAGCAGCCAATGGAGGTCTCAGTATGTCTACGAGCAGTACTTC. The V gene is TRBV3-1 (or the pseudogene TRBV3-2), the J gene TRBJ2-7; TRBD2 might be the D (5 bases). The CDR3 extends over 16 amino acids. Trimming cost V 2 bases and J 3 bases, with 17 bases left between them. CDR1 is LGHDT, CDR2 YNNKEL, per germline (reference sequence).

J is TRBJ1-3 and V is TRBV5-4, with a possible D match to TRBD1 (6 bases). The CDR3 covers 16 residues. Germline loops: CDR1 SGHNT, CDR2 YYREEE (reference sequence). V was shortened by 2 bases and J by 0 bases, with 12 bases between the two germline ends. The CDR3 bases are TGTGCCAGCAGCTTTGGGGGCCCTAGCTCTGGAAACACCATATATTTT. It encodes CASSFGGPSSGNTIYF.

The CDR3 spells CASSLGLLGGETQYF. For the CDR3, the DNA is TGTGCCAGCAGCTTGGGTCTACTAGGCGGAGAGACCCAGTACTTC. The chain couples TRBV5-4 to TRBJ2-5, with D perhaps TRBD2 (5 bases). Germline V CDR1 and CDR2: SGHNT, YYREEE (reference sequence). The ends were cut back, 0 bases at V and 4 bases at J, with 13 bases in the middle. This CDR3 is 15 amino acids long.

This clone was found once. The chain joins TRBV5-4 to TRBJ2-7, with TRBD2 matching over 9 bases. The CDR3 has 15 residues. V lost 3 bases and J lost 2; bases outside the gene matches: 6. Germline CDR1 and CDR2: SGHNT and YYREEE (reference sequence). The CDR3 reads CASSWGRGGTYEQYF. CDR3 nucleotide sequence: TGTGCCAGCAGCTGGGGGCGGGGGGGCACCTACGAGCAGTACTTC.

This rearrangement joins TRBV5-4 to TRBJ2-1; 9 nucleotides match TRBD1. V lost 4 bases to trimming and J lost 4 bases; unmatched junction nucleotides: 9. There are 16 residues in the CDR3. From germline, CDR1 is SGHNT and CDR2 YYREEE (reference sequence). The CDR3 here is CASSPSAGTGYNEQFF. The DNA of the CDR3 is TGTGCCAGCAGCCCGAGCGCAGGGACAGGGTACAATGAGCAGTTCTTC.

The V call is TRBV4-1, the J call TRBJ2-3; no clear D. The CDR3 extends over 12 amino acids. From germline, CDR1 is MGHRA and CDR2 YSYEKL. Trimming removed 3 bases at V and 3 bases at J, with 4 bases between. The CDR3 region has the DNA TGCGCCAGCAGCCATCTTACAGATACGCAGTATTTT. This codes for CASSHLTDTQYF.

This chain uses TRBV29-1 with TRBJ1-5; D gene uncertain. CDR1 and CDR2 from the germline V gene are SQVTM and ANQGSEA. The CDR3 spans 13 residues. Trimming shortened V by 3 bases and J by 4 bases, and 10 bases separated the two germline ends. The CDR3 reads CSVEVVRNQPQHF. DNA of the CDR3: TGCAGCGTTGAGGTGGTCAGAAATCAGCCCCAGCATTTT.

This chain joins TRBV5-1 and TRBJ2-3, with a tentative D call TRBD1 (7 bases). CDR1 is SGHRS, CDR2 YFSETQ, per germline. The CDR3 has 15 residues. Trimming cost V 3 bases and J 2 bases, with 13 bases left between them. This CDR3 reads CASSWRDSLTDTQYF. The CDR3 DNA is TGCGCCAGCAGCTGGAGGGACAGTCTCACAGATACGCAGTATTTT.

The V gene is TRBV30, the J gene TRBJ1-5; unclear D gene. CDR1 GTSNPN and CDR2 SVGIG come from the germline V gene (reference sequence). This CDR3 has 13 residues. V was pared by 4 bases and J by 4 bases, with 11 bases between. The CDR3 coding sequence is TGTGCCTGGAACGGGGAAGGGAATCAGCCCCAGCATTTT. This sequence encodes CAWNGEGNQPQHF.

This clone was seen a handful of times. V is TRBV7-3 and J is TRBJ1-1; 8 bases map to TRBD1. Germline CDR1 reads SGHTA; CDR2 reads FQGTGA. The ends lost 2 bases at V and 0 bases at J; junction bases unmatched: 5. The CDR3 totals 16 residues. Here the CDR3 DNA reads TGTGCCAGCAGCTTAGCGGGGACAGGAGTGAACACTGAAGCTTTCTTT. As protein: CASSLAGTGVNTEAFF.

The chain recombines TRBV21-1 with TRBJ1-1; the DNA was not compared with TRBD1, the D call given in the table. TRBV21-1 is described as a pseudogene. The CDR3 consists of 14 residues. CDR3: CASSKDQGNTEAFF. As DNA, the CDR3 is TGTGCCAGCAGCAAAGACCAGGGGAACACTGAAGCTTTCTTT.

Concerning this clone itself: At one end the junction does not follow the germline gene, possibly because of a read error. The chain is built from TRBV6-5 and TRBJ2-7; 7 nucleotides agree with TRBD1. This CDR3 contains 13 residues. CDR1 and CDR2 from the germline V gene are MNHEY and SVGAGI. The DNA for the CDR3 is TGTGCCAGCAGCCCCCCTGCCGGGACAGCTATCTTCTTC. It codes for CASSPPAGTAIFF.

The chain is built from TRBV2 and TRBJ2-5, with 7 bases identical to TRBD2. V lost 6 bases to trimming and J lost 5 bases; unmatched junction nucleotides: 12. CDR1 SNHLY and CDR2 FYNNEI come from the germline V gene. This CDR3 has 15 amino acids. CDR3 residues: CASSPPWGGRETQYF. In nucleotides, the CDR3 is TGTGCCAGCAGCCCCCCGTGGGGGGGAAGGGAGACCCAGTACTTC. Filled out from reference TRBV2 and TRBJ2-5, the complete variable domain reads EPEVTQTPSHQVTQMGQEVILRCVPISNHLYFYWYRQILGQKVEFLVSFYNNEISEKSEIFDDQFSVERPDGSNFTLKIRSTKLEDSAMYFCASSPPWGGRETQYFGPGTRLLVL.

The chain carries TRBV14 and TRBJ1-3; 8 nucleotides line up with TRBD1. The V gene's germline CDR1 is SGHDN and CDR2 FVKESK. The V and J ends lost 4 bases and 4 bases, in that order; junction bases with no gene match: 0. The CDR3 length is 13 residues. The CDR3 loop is CASSRDRGNTIYF. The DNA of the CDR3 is TGTGCCAGCAGCCGGGACAGGGGAAACACCATATATTTT.

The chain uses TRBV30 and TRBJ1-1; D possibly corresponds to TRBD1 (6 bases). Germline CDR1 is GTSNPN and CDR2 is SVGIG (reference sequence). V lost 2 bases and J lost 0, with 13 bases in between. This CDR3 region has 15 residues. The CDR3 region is CAWSWEQGMNTEAFF. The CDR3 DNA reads TGTGCCTGGAGTTGGGAACAGGGCATGAACACTGAAGCTTTCTTT.

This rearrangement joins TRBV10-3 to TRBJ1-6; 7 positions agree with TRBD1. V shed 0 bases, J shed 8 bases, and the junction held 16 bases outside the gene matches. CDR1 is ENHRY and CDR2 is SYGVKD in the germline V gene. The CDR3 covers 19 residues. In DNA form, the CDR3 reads TGTGCCATCAGTGAGTCTCGGTATTCGACAGGGAGTTTTGATTCACCCCTCCACTTT. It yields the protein CAISESRYSTGSFDSPLHF.